The T cell receptor beta chain described here comes from a study of T cells in Graves' hyperthyroidism and ophthalmopathy. Clinical symptoms, serum thyroxine, TRAb, thyroid ultrasound and orbital computed tomography informed diagnoses. Study outcomes and limitations: Most thyroid clonotypes that were expanded above 0.001 also turned up in blood.

Regions amplified from RNA transcripts were the TCR beta CDR3 regions. With the HTBI primer set, the TCR CDR3 went through a first round of RT-PCR. TCRdb re-analysed the multiplex PCR reads in MiXCR, keeping a single row per CDR3 protein. In the table there are about 400,000 distinct CDR3 sequences, about a sixth of which are singletons. The ends were cut back, 3 bases at V and 6 bases at J, with 15 bases in the middle. The CDR3 sequence is 14 residues long. In germline, CDR1 is LGHNT, CDR2 FRNRAP. At least ten counts were recorded for this clonotype. Its antigen is not known. The genes are TRBV12-5 and TRBJ2-7, with D uncertain. The specimen was blood. This sequence originates from a woman aged 18-29 years with Graves' hyperthyroidism. The chain's CDR3 is CASGFAASQLEQYF. CDR3 nucleotide sequence: TGTGCTAGTGGTTTTGCTGCCTCACAACTCGAGCAGTACTTC.